This TCR beta chain derives from a study of T cells in localized non-small cell lung cancer. Study results and limitations: Appearances in adjacent lung were noted for a median 57 of the top 100 tumor clones. T cell clonality was highest in uninvolved adjacent lung, above tumor. Heterogeneity is still possible, as just one tumor region was sequenced.

CDR3 length equals 13 residues. Germline CDR1 SGHRS, CDR2 YFSETQ. The V end was cut by 6 bases, the J end by 2 bases, with 10 bases between. Sequencing used immunoSEQ multiplex PCR; TCRdb keeps in-frame clones, though not all of them. The sample includes about 72,000 clones, 84% seen only once; the top ten take roughly 13%. With respect to this clone: The antigen remains unidentified.

The receptor's source is a female donor over 55 with stage I lung adenocarcinoma. Sequenced here: peripheral blood, sampled before any cancer treatment. This chain links TRBV5-1 with TRBJ2-3, with D unclear. CDR3 in amino acids: CASTNRATDTQYF. The CDR3 DNA follows: TGCGCCAGCACGAACCGGGCCACAGATACGCAGTATTTT.